One and the same sample provided the 21 T cell receptor beta chains below, sequenced in a study of early T cells in non-severe SARS-CoV-2 infection. TCRdb ran MiXCR on the 5' RACE reads and lists one entry per CDR3 protein. The data contain tens of thousands of distinct CDR3 sequences, 5.8% of them seen just once; the ten biggest clones take up 20% to 30%. Sequenced input: whole blood. The receptors were gathered from an adult who was a healthcare worker with PCR-confirmed SARS-CoV-2 infection or an uninfected control (not recorded which).

This clonotype showed up many times. The V and J genes are TRBV29-1 and TRBJ2-1; 10 nucleotides line up with TRBD2. Germline V gene data show CDR1 as SQVTM and CDR2 as ANQGSEA. V shed 3 bases, J shed 6 bases, and the junction held 2 bases outside the gene matches. The CDR3 is made up of 13 amino acids. CDR3 sequence reads: CSVDSGGGNEQFF. The CDR3 coding sequence is TGCAGCGTTGACAGCGGGGGGGGCAATGAGCAGTTCTTC.

The table lists this clonotype with many counts. CDR3 amino acids: CASSSFDSTDTQYF. CDR3 nucleotide sequence: TGTGCCAGCAGCTCCTTTGACAGCACAGATACGCAGTATTTT. The chain couples TRBV11-3 to TRBJ2-3; D gene ambiguous. The V gene's germline CDR1 is SGHNT and CDR2 YENEEA. Trimming removed 4 bases from V and 0 bases from J, with 8 bases in between. CDR3 length equals 14 residues.

The table lists this clonotype with many counts. The V gene is TRBV28, the J gene TRBJ1-2; D gene unclear. CDR3 length: 12 residues. V lost 8 bases to trimming and J lost 8 bases, with 15 bases between them. In germline, CDR1 is MDHEN, CDR2 SYDVKM. DNA for the CDR3: TGTGCCAGCTTCGGAGGCCCCTGGGGCTACACCTTC. This sequence encodes CASFGGPWGYTF.

The genes are TRBV5-1 and TRBJ2-7; D gene unclear. Deletions cut 4 bases from V and 5 bases from J, with 16 bases between. Germline CDR1 is SGHRS and CDR2 is YFSETQ. The CDR3 spans 14 residues. CDR3 sequence (DNA): TGCGCCAGCAGCCCGAACAGTGGTGGGGACGAGCAGTACTTC. It translates to CASSPNSGGDEQYF.

The chain carries TRBV18 and TRBJ1-5; weak D call: TRBD1 (6 bases). CDR1 KGHSH and CDR2 LQKENI come from the germline V gene. Trimming removed 6 bases from V and 3 bases from J, with 12 bases in between. This CDR3 has 14 residues. CDR3 bases: TGTGCCAGCTCCCAGGCAGGGGCCAATCAGCCCCAGCATTTT. The encoded protein is CASSQAGANQPQHF.

In its sample, this clonotype was seen a few times. The rearrangement uses TRBV7-9 and TRBJ2-7; the match to TRBD1 covers 7 bases. V shed 4 bases, J shed 5 bases, and the junction held 2 bases outside the gene matches. This CDR3 contains 12 residues. Germline lookup yields CDR1 SEHNR and CDR2 FQNEAQ (reference sequence). CDR3 DNA sequence: TGTGCCAGCAGCTGGACAGGCCACGAGCAGTACTTC. Protein product: CASSWTGHEQYF.

This clonotype occurred many times. V is TRBV20-1 and J is TRBJ2-1; D is possibly TRBD1 (6 bases). CDR3 length equals 11 residues. Per germline, CDR1 DFQATT and CDR2 SNEGSKA (reference sequence). V lost 6 bases to trimming and J lost 8 bases, with 11 bases between them. This CDR3 is CSARRGYEQFF. The CDR3 nucleotides read TGCAGTGCCCGCAGGGGATATGAGCAGTTCTTC.

V is TRBV12-3 or TRBV12-4 and J is TRBJ2-5, with TRBD2 identical over 9 bases. The CDR3 consists of 16 residues. Losses at the gene ends were 5 bases for V and 4 bases for J; bases not matched to a gene: 11. The CDR3, as DNA: TGTGCCAGCAGTCACGGACTAGCGAACCTGGGAGAGACCCAGTACTTC. Translating it yields CASSHGLANLGETQYF.

There are a few counts of this clonotype. This chain joins TRBV28 and TRBJ2-1; D gene unclear. Germline V gene sequence: CDR1 MDHEN, CDR2 SYDVKM. With 5 bases removed from V and 9 bases from J, the gap between germline ends came to 17 bases. The CDR3 sequence is 14 residues long. The CDR3 bases are TGTGCCAGCAGTACCCGCCTTGCCACGGGTGAGCAGTTCTTC. Protein sequence: CASSTRLATGEQFF.

Points on this clonotype: A junction boundary mismatches the germline segment, possibly from a read error. The chain is built from TRBV28 and TRBJ1-1; possible D gene TRBD1, 5 bases. The germline V gene has CDR1 MDHEN and CDR2 SYDVKM. The CDR3 totals 12 residues. The CDR3 DNA sequence: TGTGCCAGCAGTTTGGATATCAGGGTACTACTCTTT. This sequence encodes CASSLDIRVLLF.

This clonotype was counted many times. The gene calls are TRBV19 and TRBJ1-1; weak D call: TRBD1 (5 bases). V lost 7 bases and J 3 bases, leaving 12 bases between the germline ends. CDR1 is LNHDA, CDR2 SQIVND, per germline (reference sequence). The CDR3 has 13 residues. CDR3 nucleotides: TGTGCCAGTACTAACAGGTGGGACACTGAAGCTTTCTTT. Encoded protein: CASTNRWDTEAFF. The full variable domain, with the rest looked up from reference TRBV19 and TRBJ1-1, is DGGITQSPKYLFRKEGQNVTLSCEQNLNHDAMYWYRQDPGQGLRLIYYSQIVNDFQKGDIAEGYSVSREKKESFPLTVTSAQKNPTAFYLCASTNRWDTEAFFGQGTRLTVV.

The table lists this clonotype with a few counts. CDR3 DNA sequence: TGTGCCAGCAGCCAAACAGGGAATCAGCCCCAGCATTTT. It encodes CASSQTGNQPQHF. This chain uses TRBV3-1 with TRBJ1-5, with D possibly TRBD1 on 6 matching bases. The length of the CDR3 is 13 residues. The V and J ends lost 2 bases and 4 bases respectively, with 6 bases between them. The germline CDR1 and CDR2 sequences are LGHDT and YNNKEL (reference sequence).

This clonotype was seen repeatedly, ten times or more. CDR3: CASSQDVQGNYEQYF. CDR3 DNA sequence: TGCGCCAGCAGCCAAGATGTTCAGGGGAATTACGAGCAGTACTTC. The V gene is TRBV4-1, the J gene TRBJ2-7; tentatively, D is TRBD1 (6 bases). The CDR3 contains 15 residues. V dropped 0 bases and J dropped 4 bases, with 13 bases sitting between them. CDR1 MGHRA and CDR2 YSYEKL come from the germline V gene.

This clonotype has a count of ten or more. The chain is built from TRBV30 and TRBJ1-2, with 8 bases matching TRBD1. CDR3 size: 14 residues. Germline V gene sequence: CDR1 GTSNPN, CDR2 SVGIG (reference sequence). Trimming took 5 bases from V and 9 from J; bases not matched to a gene: 14. In DNA form, the CDR3 reads TGTGCCTGGTCCTTTCCGGGACAGGAGTGGAGCTACACCTTC. This sequence encodes CAWSFPGQEWSYTF.

This clonotype was observed at least ten times. The V call is TRBV7-6, the J call TRBJ2-1; 11 bases agree with TRBD1. Germline CDR1 reads SGHVS; CDR2 reads FNYEAQ. The CDR3 spans 15 residues. V shed 5 bases and J 4 bases; nucleotides not matched to a gene: 4. CDR3 nucleotide sequence: TGTGCCAGCAGCGCGGACAGGGGGCGTTACAATGAGCAGTTCTTC. Translating it yields CASSADRGRYNEQFF.

This clonotype was seen repeatedly, ten times or more. The chain is built from TRBV6-6 and TRBJ1-1, with 8 bases lining up with TRBD1. Trimming removed 0 bases from V and 0 bases from J; junction bases left unmatched: 3. This CDR3 has 16 residues. Germline V CDR1 and CDR2: MNHNY, SVGAGI (reference sequence). DNA of the CDR3: TGTGCCAGCAGTTACTCACCAGGGGGCATGAACACTGAAGCTTTCTTT. It specifies CASSYSPGGMNTEAFF.

This clonotype was seen a few times. The chain uses TRBV20-1 and TRBJ1-1, with a tentative D call TRBD1 (6 bases). The CDR3 length is 14 residues. The germline V gene encodes CDR1 DFQATT and CDR2 SNEGSKA (reference sequence). The V and J ends lost 6 bases and 7 bases respectively, with 21 bases between them. In DNA, the CDR3 is TGCAGTGCATGGGACAAGGGGGAAACTTATGAAGCTTTCTTT. This translates into CSAWDKGETYEAFF.

This clonotype occurred many times. The chain recombines TRBV7-9 with TRBJ2-1; D is undetermined. The V gene lost 5 bases and the J gene lost 5 bases, with 16 bases spanning the gap. Germline-derived CDR1 and CDR2 are SEHNR and FQNEAQ (reference sequence). This CDR3 spans 15 amino acids. The CDR3 protein is CASSPDTHWDNEQFF. The DNA for the CDR3 is TGTGCCAGCAGCCCTGACACCCACTGGGACAATGAGCAGTTCTTC.

This clonotype was seen ten or more times. The V call is TRBV6-2 or TRBV6-3, the J call TRBJ1-5; D uncertain. Germline CDR1 is MNHEY and CDR2 is SVGEGT. This CDR3 has 17 residues. V was shortened by 4 bases and J by 3 bases, with 19 bases between the two germline ends. CDR3 coding DNA: TGTGCCAGCAGTTTTCCTGATCGTTACCGAGCCAATCAGCCCCAGCATTTT. This encodes CASSFPDRYRANQPQHF.

This clonotype was seen ten or more times. V is TRBV7-2 and J is TRBJ2-6, with D hard to call. V was shortened by 5 bases and J by 2 bases, with 4 bases between the two germline ends. The V gene's germline CDR1 is SGHTA and CDR2 FQGNSA. This CDR3 is 13 amino acids long. The CDR3 region is CASSMAGANVLTF. In nucleotides, the CDR3 is TGTGCCAGCAGCATGGCTGGGGCCAACGTCCTGACTTTC.

Many counts were recorded for this clonotype. The chain has TRBV7-3 and TRBJ2-2; the match to TRBD2 covers 8 bases. CDR3 length: 15 amino acids. Trimming took 6 bases from V and 0 from J; bases not matched to a gene: 3. Germline CDR1 is SGHTA and CDR2 is FQGTGA. The CDR3 region is CASRAGVSNTGELFF. The CDR3 DNA follows: TGTGCCAGCAGAGCGGGGGTATCGAACACCGGGGAGCTGTTTTTT.